A single sample gave rise to the 18 T cell receptor beta chains below, sequenced in a study of T cell repertoires in cytomegalovirus infection. TCRdb passed the reads through MiXCR, listing each CDR3 protein once. The data contain 25,000 to 35,000 distinct CDR3 sequences, about 20% of them singletons. The antigens of these receptors remain unknown. Specimen: CD8+ T cells from cultured PBMCs, collected from culture after CMV antigen stimulation. Source of these receptors: a human donor in good health (CMV status not recorded). Some clones in this sample may be carry-over from other donors' samples.

This chain links TRBV7-6 with TRBJ1-1; D unresolved. CDR3 length equals 13 residues. Germline CDR1 is SGHVS and CDR2 is FNYEAQ. V was cut by 2 bases and J by 5 bases, with 9 bases left in between. CDR3 sequence: CASSLRWETEAFF. The CDR3 nucleotides are TGTGCCAGCAGCTTACGATGGGAAACTGAAGCTTTCTTT.

This clonotype was found a few times. V and J are TRBV11-2 and TRBJ2-7; 7 nucleotides align to TRBD2. Germline V gene data show CDR1 as SGHAT and CDR2 as FQNNGV. V was pared by 1 base and J by 3 bases, with 9 bases of the junction left unmatched. The CDR3 runs 16 residues. CDR3 bases: TGTGCCAGCAGCTTAGTCCCCAGCGGGATAGACTACGAGCAGTACTTC. Translating gives CASSLVPSGIDYEQYF.

This clonotype came up a few times. This rearrangement joins TRBV28 to TRBJ2-1; TRBD2 aligns across 9 bases. This CDR3 has 14 amino acids. V gave up 6 bases and J gave up 4 bases; unmatched junction bases: 4. The germline V gene has CDR1 MDHEN and CDR2 SYDVKM. CDR3 amino acids: CASRISGGYNEQFF. DNA of the CDR3: TGTGCCAGCAGAATTAGCGGGGGTTACAATGAGCAGTTCTTC.

The V call is TRBV27, the J call TRBJ2-7; D possibly matches TRBD1 or TRBD2 (5 bases each). This CDR3 spans 13 amino acids. The V end was cut by 4 bases, the J end by 6 bases, with 13 bases between. Germline V CDR1 and CDR2: MNHEY, SMNVEV (reference sequence). CDR3 sequence: CASSSSGRVEQYF. As DNA, the CDR3 is TGTGCCAGCAGTTCCTCGGGGCGGGTCGAGCAGTACTTC.

The CDR3 DNA sequence: TGTGCCAGCAGCTTAGCGGACAGCCCGTACGAGCAGTACTTC. Encoded protein: CASSLADSPYEQYF. V gene TRBV7-6 combines with J gene TRBJ2-7; TRBD1 might be the D (6 bases). V lost 0 bases and J 4 bases, leaving 10 bases between the germline ends. This CDR3 region has 14 residues. Germline V gene sequence: CDR1 SGHVS, CDR2 FNYEAQ.

This clonotype has just a few counts. The chain joins TRBV7-2 to TRBJ2-1, with 11 bases aligning to TRBD2. Germline V gene lookup returns CDR1 SGHTA and CDR2 FQGNSA. Trimming took 5 bases from V and 7 from J; bases not matched to a gene: 7. The CDR3 spans 15 residues. The CDR3 DNA is TGTGCCAGCAGCGCCGGACTAGCGGGCGGGAATGAGCAGTTCTTC. Residues: CASSAGLAGGNEQFF.

This clonotype occurred many times. The chain joins TRBV6-5 to TRBJ1-1; D gene ambiguous. Germline CDR1 and CDR2: MNHEY and SVGAGI. The CDR3 spans 13 residues. Trimming took off 6 bases at V and 0 bases at J, with 8 bases between the two ends. The CDR3 reads CASRRGLNTEAFF. The DNA for the CDR3 is TGTGCCAGCAGACGAGGATTGAACACTGAAGCTTTCTTT.

The genes are TRBV6-2 or TRBV6-3 and TRBJ1-3; D is unclear. This CDR3 comprises 15 residues. V dropped 2 bases and J dropped 0 bases, with 8 bases sitting between them. The V gene's germline CDR1 is MNHEY and CDR2 SVGEGT. The CDR3 DNA reads TGTGCCAGCAGTTACAGTTCCAGCTCTGGAAACACCATATATTTT. Encoded protein: CASSYSSSSGNTIYF.

This chain joins TRBV5-1 and TRBJ2-5; 11 positions match TRBD2. V dropped 3 bases and J dropped 5; count of bases not matched to a gene: 12. CDR1 is SGHRS and CDR2 is YFSETQ in the germline V gene. The CDR3 loop spans 17 amino acids. CDR3 sequence (DNA): TGCGCCAGCAGCTCCGCCTTGGGACTAGCGGCCTGGGAGACCCAGTACTTC. It specifies CASSSALGLAAWETQYF.

This sequence joins TRBV12-3 or TRBV12-4 and TRBJ2-7, with 8 bases aligning to TRBD1. CDR3 size: 17 residues. V was clipped by 6 bases and J by 7 bases; unmatched bases: 20. CDR3 residues: CASSPFLDRERSGEQYF. In nucleotides, the CDR3 is TGTGCCAGCAGCCCCTTCCTGGACAGGGAAAGGTCGGGAGAGCAGTACTTC.

The chain combines TRBV11-2 with TRBJ1-1; D might be TRBD1 (5 bases). The V end lost 5 bases, the J end lost 6 bases, and 22 bases lay between the germline ends. CDR3 size: 16 residues. Germline V gene sequence: CDR1 SGHAT, CDR2 FQNNGV. The CDR3 loop reads CASSESRTGGPAEAFF. The CDR3 region has the DNA TGTGCCAGCAGCGAATCAAGGACTGGGGGTCCCGCTGAAGCTTTCTTT.

The chain joins TRBV7-2 to TRBJ2-5, with 11 positions matching TRBD2. V was clipped by 5 bases and J by 7 bases; unmatched bases: 12. Germline values: CDR1 SGHTA, CDR2 FQGNSA. The CDR3 has 16 amino acids. As DNA, the CDR3 is TGTGCCAGCAGCCCGATAGCGGGAGGGCCCGGAGGGACCCAGTACTTC. The encoded protein is CASSPIAGGPGGTQYF.

CDR3 in DNA: TGTGCCAGCAGTGTCGTGAACACTGAAGCTTTCTTT. Encoded protein: CASSVVNTEAFF. The chain uses TRBV25-1 and TRBJ1-1; no definite D call. Germline V lookup: CDR1 MGHDK, CDR2 SYGVNS. The CDR3 extends over 12 amino acids. V was trimmed by 4 bases and J by 0 bases, leaving 3 bases between them.

This clonotype was seen a few times. This rearrangement joins TRBV6-1 to TRBJ2-3, with unresolved D. With 6 bases removed from V and 6 bases from J, the gap between germline ends came to 10 bases. Germline assignment: CDR1 MNHNS and CDR2 SASEGT. This CDR3 comprises 12 residues. The CDR3 DNA is TGTGCCAGCAGCGACCCTCGGGATACGCAGTATTTT. This translates into CASSDPRDTQYF.

This clonotype was observed a few times. The rearrangement links TRBV19 to TRBJ2-7; D unclear. The germline V gene has CDR1 LNHDA and CDR2 SQIVND (reference sequence). CDR3 length equals 14 residues. Trimming pared 5 bases from V and 4 bases from J, leaving 15 bases between. CDR3 residues: CASSHPAANYEQYF. The CDR3 DNA reads TGTGCCAGTAGTCACCCGGCAGCTAATTACGAGCAGTACTTC.

This clonotype turned up a few times. The chain links TRBV18 to TRBJ2-7; no clear D. Trimming removed 3 bases at V and 1 base at J, with 4 bases between. CDR3 length: 12 residues. Looked up from germline, CDR1 is KGHSH and CDR2 is LQKENI. DNA of the CDR3: TGTGCCAGCTCACCTGCTTCCTACGAGCAGTACTTC. Encoded protein: CASSPASYEQYF.

This clonotype has only a few counts. This chain uses TRBV7-2 with TRBJ2-7; D ambiguous. The CDR3 covers 15 residues. Trimming pared 5 bases from V and 0 bases from J, leaving 14 bases between. Germline V gives CDR1 SGHTA, CDR2 FQGNSA. The CDR3 here is CASSPGTGPSYEQYF. DNA of the CDR3: TGTGCCAGCAGCCCCGGCACGGGCCCCTCCTACGAGCAGTACTTC.

This clonotype appeared a few times. This chain uses TRBV11-2 with TRBJ1-6, with TRBD1 matching 9 bases. The junction had 4 bases not matched to a gene; V was cut back by 5 bases and J by 8 bases. Germline V CDR1 and CDR2: SGHAT, FQNNGV. This CDR3 has 14 residues. The CDR3 sequence is CASSLTGGHSPLHF. DNA for the CDR3: TGTGCCAGCAGCCTGACAGGGGGGCATTCACCCCTCCACTTT.